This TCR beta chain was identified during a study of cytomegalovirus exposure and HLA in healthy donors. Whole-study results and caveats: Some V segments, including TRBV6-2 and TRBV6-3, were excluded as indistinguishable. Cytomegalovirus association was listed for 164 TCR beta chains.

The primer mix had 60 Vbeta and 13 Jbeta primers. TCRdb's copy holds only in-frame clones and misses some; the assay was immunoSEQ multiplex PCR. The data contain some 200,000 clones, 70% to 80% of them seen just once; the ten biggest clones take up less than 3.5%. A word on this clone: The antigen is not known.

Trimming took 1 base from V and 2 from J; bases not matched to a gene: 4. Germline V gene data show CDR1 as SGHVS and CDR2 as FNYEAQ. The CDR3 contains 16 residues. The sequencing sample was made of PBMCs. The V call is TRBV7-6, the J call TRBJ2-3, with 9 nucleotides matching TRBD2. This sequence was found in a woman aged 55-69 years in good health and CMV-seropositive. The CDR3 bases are TGTGCCAGCAGCTTAGGGCGGGGGGGATACACAGATACGCAGTATTTT. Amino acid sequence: CASSLGRGGYTDTQYF.